This T cell receptor beta chain was obtained from a study of CD8+CD57+ T cells in acquired aplastic anemia. Study details: Each DNA sample taken from sorted CD4+ and CD8+ cells came to 3.2 ug on average. Healthy donors had, on average, around 11 million reads for their CD4+ cells.

Genomic DNA, the template, was used for profiling of the TCR beta VDJ and CDR3. TCRdb reprocessed the reads with MiXCR, giving one entry per CDR3 protein. The sample carries some 200,000 distinct CDR3 sequences, roughly 33% recorded once. General observations from the study: CD8+ Simpson's diversity in patients was not significantly different from that in controls. The same twenty-nine CD8+ CDR3 sequences occurred in patients and in controls.

In this sample, this clonotype turned up a few times. Its antigen is still unknown. The TCR originated in a human donor in good health, serving as a control. Material for sequencing was sorted CD4+, CD8+, or CD8+CD57+ T cells (not recorded which) from PBMCs.

CDR3 region: CSATRRRSAKSRYTDTQYF. The CDR3, as DNA: TGCAGTGCTACTAGACGGAGGTCCGCTAAGTCCCGATACACAGATACGCAGTATTTT. The chain links TRBV20-1 to TRBJ2-3; tentative D call: TRBD2 (5 bases). Germline-derived CDR1 and CDR2 are DFQATT and SNEGSKA (reference sequence). CDR3 size: 19 residues. Deletions cut 4 bases from V and 2 bases from J, with 28 bases between.